This T cell receptor (beta chain) derives from a study of beta chain features in type 1 diabetes. This clone came up a few times. What it binds is not known. Expressed TCRB transcripts were sequenced after all isolated RNA was converted to cDNA. Naive, central memory and regulatory T cell samples averaged about 3.6 million immunoSEQ reads each. Assay used: immunoSEQ multiplex PCR; TCRdb lists only in-frame clones, some missing. Here the sample spans about 900,000 clones, roughly 15% being singletons. V shed 1 base and J shed 7 bases, with 8 bases lying between them. The CDR3 has 13 amino acids. Germline CDR1 reads LGHNA; CDR2 reads YSLEER. Averaging roughly 120 mL, one heparinised blood draw came from each individual donor. General study results and limits: A moderate, significant TCRB CDR3 shortening appeared in type 1 diabetes across four CD4+ subsets.

Material: naive CD4+ T cells from blood. The origin of this receptor is a woman between 18 and 29 years old in good health. This chain connects TRBV4-3 to TRBJ2-1; the D gene is possibly TRBD2 (6 bases). The CDR3 DNA follows: TGCGCCAGCAGCCAAGGACTAGTGAATGAGCAGTTCTTC. Translating it yields CASSQGLVNEQFF.